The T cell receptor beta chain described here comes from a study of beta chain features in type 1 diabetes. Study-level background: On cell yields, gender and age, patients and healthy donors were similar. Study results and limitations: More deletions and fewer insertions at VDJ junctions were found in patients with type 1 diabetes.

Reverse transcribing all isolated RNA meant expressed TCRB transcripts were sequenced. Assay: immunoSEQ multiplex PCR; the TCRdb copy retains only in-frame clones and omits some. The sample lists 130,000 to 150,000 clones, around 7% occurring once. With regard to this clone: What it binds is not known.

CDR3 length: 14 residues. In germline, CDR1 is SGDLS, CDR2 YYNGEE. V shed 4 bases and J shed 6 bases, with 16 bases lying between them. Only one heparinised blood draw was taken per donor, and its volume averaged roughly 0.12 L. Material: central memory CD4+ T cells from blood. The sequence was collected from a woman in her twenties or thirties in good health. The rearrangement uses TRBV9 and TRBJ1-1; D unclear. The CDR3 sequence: CASSPRQRASEAFF. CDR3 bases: TGTGCCAGCAGCCCCCGACAACGTGCCTCTGAAGCTTTCTTT.